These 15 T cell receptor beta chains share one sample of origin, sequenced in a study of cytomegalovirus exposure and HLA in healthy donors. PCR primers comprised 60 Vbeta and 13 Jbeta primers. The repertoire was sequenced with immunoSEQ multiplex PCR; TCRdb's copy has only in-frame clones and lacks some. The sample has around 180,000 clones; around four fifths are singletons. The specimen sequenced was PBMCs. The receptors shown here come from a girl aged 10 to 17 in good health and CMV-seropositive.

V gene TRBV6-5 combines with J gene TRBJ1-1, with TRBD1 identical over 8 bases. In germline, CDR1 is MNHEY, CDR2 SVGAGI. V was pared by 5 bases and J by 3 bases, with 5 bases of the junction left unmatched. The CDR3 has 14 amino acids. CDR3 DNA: TGTGCCAGCAGTGTACAGGGGGTATACACTGAAGCTTTCTTT. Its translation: CASSVQGVYTEAFF.

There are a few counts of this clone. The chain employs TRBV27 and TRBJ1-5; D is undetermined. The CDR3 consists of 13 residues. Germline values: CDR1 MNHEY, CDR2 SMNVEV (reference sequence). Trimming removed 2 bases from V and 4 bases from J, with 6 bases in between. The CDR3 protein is CASSLVYNQPQHF. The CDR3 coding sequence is TGTGCCAGCAGTTTAGTATATAATCAGCCCCAGCATTTT.

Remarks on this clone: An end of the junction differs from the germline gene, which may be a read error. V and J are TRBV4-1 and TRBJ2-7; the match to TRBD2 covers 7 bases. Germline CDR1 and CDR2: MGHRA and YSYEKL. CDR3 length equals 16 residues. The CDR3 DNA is TGTGCCAGCAGCCAAGATCCAGCGGGGAGCTCCTACGAGCAGTACTTC. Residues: CASSQDPAGSSYEQYF.

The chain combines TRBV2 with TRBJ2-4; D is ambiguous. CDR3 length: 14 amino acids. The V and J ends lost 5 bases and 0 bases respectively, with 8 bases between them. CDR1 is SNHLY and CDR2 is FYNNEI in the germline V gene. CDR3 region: CASSPSGAKNIQYF. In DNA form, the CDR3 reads TGTGCCAGCAGTCCCAGTGGAGCCAAAAACATTCAGTACTTC. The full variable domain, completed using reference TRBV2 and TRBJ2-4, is EPEVTQTPSHQVTQMGQEVILRCVPISNHLYFYWYRQILGQKVEFLVSFYNNEISEKSEIFDDQFSVERPDGSNFTLKIRSTKLEDSAMYFCASSPSGAKNIQYFGAGTRLSVL.

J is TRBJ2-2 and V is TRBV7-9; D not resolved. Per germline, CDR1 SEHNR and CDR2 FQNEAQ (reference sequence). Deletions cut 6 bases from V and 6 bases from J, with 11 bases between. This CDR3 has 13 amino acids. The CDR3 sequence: CASSSGAAGELFF. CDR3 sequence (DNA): TGTGCCAGCAGTTCGGGTGCGGCCGGGGAGCTGTTTTTT.

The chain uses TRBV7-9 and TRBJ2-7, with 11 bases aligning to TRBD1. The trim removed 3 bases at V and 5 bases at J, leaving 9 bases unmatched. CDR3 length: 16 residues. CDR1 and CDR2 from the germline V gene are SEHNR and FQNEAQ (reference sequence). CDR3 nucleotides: TGTGCCAGCAGCTTTAGTACCGGGACAGGGGGAAACGAGCAGTACTTC. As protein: CASSFSTGTGGNEQYF.

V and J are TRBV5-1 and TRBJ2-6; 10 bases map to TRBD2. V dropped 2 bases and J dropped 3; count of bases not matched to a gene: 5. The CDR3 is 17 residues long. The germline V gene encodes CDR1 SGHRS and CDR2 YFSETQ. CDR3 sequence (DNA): TGCGCCAGCAGCTTAGGGCCTAGCGGGAGTGGGGCCAACGTCCTGACTTTC. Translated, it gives CASSLGPSGSGANVLTF.

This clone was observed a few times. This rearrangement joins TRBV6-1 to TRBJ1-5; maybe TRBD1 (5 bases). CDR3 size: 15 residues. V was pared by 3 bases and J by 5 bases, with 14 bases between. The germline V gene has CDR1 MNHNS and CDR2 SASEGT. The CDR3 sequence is CASSDLPGGDQPQHF. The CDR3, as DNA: TGTGCCAGCAGTGACCTCCCGGGGGGGGATCAGCCCCAGCATTTT.

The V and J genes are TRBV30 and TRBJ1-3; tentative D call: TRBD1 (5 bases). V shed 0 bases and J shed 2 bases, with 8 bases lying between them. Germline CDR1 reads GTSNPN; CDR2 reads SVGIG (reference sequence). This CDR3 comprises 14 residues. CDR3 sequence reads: CAWSVRTTGNTIYF. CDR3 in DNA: TGTGCCTGGAGTGTTAGGACAACTGGAAACACCATATATTTT.

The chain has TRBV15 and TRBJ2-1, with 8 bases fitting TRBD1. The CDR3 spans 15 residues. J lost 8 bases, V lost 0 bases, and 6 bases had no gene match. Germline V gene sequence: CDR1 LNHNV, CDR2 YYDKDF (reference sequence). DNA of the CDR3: TGTGCCACCAGCAGAGATGTGGCAGGGGGCGATGAGCAGTTCTTC. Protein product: CATSRDVAGGDEQFF.

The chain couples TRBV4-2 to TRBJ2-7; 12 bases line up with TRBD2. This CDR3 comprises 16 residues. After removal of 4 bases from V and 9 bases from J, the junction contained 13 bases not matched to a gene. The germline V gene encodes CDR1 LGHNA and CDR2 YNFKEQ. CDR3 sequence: CASSRLHETSGGMQYF. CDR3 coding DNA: TGTGCCAGCAGCCGCCTTCATGAGACTAGCGGGGGCATGCAGTACTTC.

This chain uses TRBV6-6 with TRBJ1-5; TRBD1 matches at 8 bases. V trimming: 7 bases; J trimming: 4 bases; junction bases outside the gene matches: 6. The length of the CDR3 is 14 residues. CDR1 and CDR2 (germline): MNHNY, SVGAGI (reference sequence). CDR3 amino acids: CASTPDRGNQPQHF. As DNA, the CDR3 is TGTGCCAGCACGCCAGACAGGGGTAATCAGCCCCAGCATTTT.

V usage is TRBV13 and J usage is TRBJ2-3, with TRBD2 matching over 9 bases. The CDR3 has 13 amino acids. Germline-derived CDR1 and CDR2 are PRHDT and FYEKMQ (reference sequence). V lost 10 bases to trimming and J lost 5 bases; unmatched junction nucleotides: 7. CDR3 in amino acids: CATGTSTVDTQYF. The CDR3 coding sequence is TGTGCCACCGGGACTAGCACGGTAGATACGCAGTATTTT. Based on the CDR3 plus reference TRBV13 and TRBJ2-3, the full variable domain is AAGVIQSPRHLIKEKRETATLKCYPIPRHDTVYWYQQGPGQDPQFLISFYEKMQSDKGSIPDRFSAQQFSDYHSELNMSSLELGDSALYFCATGTSTVDTQYFGPGTRLTVL.

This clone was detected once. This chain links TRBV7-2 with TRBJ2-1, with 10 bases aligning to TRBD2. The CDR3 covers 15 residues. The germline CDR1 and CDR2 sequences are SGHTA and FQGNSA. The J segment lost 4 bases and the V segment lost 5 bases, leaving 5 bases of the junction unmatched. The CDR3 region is CASSPSGGGYNEQFF. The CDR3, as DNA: TGTGCCAGCAGCCCAAGCGGGGGGGGGTACAATGAGCAGTTCTTC.

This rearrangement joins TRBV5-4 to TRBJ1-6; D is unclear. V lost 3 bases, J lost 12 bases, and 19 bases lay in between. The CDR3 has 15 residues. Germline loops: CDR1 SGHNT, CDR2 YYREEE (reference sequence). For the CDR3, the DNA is TGTGCCAGCAGCTGGCTAGCGGGCCACTTTCTACCCCTCCACTTT. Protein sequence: CASSWLAGHFLPLHF.